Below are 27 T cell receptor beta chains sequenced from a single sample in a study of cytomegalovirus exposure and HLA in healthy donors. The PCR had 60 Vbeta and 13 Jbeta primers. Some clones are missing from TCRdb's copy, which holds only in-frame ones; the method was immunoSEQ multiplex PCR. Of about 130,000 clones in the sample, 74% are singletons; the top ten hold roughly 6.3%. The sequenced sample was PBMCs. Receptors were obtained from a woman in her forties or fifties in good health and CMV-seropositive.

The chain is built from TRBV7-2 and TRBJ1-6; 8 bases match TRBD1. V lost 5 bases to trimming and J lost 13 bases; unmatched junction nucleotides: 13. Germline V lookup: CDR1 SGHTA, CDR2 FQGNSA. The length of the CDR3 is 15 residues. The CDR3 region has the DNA TGTGCCAGCAGCCAATATGGAGACAGGGGAACCCCCCTCCACTTT. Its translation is CASSQYGDRGTPLHF.

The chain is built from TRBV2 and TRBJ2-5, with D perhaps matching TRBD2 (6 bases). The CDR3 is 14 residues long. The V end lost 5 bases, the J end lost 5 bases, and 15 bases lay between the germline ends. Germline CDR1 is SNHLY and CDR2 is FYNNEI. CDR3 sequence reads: CASSPDYGIETQYF. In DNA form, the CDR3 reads TGTGCCAGCAGTCCGGACTATGGCATCGAGACCCAGTACTTC.

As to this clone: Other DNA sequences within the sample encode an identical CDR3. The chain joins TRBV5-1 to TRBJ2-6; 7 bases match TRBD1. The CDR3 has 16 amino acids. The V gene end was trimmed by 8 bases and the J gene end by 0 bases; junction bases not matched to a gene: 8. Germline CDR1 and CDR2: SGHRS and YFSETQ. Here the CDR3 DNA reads TGCGCCAGATCTGAACAGGGGAGCTCTGGGGCCAACGTCCTGACTTTC. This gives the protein CARSEQGSSGANVLTF.

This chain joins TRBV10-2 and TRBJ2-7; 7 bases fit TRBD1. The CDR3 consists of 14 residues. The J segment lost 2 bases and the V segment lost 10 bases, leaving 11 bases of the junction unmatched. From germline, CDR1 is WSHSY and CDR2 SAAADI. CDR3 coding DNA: TGCGCCAAGCTACCGGGACAGAAAACCTACGAGCAGTACTTC. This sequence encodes CAKLPGQKTYEQYF.

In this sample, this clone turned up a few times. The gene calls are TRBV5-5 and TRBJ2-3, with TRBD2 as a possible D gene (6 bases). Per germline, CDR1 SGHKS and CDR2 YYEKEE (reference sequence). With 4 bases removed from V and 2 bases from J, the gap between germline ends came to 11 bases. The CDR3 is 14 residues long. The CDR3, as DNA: TGTGCCAGCAGCCTCGGGGGTCTCACAGATACGCAGTATTTT. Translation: CASSLGGLTDTQYF. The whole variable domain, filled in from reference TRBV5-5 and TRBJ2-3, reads DAGVTQSPTHLIKTRGQQVTLRCSPISGHKSVSWYQQVLGQGPQFIFQYYEKEERGRGNFPDRFSARQFPNYSSELNVNALLLGDSALYLCASSLGGLTDTQYFGPGTRLTVL.

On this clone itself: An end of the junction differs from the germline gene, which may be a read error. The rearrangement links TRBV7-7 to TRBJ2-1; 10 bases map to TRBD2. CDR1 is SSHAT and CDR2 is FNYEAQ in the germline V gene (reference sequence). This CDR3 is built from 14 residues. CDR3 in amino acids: CASSLTSGDYEQFF. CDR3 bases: TGTGCTAGCAGCTTAACTAGCGGGGACTATGAGCAGTTCTTC.

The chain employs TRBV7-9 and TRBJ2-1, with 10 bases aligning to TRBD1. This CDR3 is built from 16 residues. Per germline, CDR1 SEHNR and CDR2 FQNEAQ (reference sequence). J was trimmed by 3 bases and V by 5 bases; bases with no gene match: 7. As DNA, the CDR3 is TGTGCCAGCAGCACAACGGGACAGGGGCGCTACAATGAGCAGTTCTTC. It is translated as CASSTTGQGRYNEQFF.

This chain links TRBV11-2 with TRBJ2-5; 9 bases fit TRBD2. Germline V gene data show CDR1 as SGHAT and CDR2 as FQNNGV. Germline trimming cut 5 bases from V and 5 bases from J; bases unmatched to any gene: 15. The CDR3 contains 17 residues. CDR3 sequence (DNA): TGTGCCAGCAGCCCCCGGGTCTTGGCTAGCGGGGTGGAGACCCAGTACTTC. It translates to CASSPRVLASGVETQYF.

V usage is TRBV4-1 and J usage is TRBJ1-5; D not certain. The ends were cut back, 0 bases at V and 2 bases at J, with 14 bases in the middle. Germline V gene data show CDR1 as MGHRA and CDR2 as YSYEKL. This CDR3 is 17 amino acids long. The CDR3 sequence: CASSQEMLLRGNQPQHF. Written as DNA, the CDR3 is TGCGCCAGCAGCCAAGAGATGCTCCTCCGGGGCAATCAGCCCCAGCATTTT.

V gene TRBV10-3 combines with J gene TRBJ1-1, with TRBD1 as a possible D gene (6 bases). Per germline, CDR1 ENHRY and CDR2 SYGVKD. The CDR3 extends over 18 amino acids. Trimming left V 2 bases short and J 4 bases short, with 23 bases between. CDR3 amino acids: CAISEDPGQINMGTEAFF. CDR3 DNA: TGTGCCATCAGTGAGGATCCTGGACAGATAAACATGGGCACTGAAGCTTTCTTT.

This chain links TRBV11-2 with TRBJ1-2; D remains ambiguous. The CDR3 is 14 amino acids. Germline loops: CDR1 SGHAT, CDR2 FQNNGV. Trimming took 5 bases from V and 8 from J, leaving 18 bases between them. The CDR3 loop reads CASSPLLRALGYTF. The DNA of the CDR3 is TGTGCCAGCAGCCCCTTATTGAGGGCCTTGGGCTACACCTTC. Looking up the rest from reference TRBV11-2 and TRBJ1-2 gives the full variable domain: EAGVAQSPRYKIIEKRQSVAFWCNPISGHATLYWYQQILGQGPKLLIQFQNNGVVDDSQLPKDRFSAERLKGVDSTLKIQPAKLEDSAVYLCASSPLLRALGYTFGSGTRLTVV.

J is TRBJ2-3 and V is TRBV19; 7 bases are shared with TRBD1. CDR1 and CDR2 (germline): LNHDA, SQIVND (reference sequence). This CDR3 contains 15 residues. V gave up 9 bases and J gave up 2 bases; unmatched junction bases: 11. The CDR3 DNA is TGTGCCAGCTCGGAAGGGGGCGGCTACACAGATACGCAGTATTTT. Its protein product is CASSEGGGYTDTQYF.

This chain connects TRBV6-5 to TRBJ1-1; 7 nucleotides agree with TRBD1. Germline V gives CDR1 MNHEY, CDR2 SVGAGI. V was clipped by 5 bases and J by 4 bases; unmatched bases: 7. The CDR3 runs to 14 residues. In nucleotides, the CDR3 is TGTGCCAGCAGTCCCCCGGGACAGCTCACTGAAGCTTTCTTT. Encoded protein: CASSPPGQLTEAFF.

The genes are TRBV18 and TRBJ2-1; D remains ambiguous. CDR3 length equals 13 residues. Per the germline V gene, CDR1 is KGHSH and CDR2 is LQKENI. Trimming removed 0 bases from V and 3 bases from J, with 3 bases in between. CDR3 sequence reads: CASSPPSYNEQFF. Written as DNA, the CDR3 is TGTGCCAGCTCACCACCTAGCTACAATGAGCAGTTCTTC.

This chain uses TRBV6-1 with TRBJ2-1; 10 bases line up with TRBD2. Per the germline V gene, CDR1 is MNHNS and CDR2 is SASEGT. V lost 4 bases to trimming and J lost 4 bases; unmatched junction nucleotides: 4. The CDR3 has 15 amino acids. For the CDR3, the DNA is TGTGCCAGCAGTGCCAGCGGGGGGGATTACAATGAGCAGTTCTTC. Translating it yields CASSASGGDYNEQFF.

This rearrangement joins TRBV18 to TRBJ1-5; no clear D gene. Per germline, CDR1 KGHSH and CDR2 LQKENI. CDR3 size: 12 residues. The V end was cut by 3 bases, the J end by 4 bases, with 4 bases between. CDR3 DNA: TGTGCCAGCTCACCGAGTAATCAGCCCCAGCATTTT. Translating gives CASSPSNQPQHF.

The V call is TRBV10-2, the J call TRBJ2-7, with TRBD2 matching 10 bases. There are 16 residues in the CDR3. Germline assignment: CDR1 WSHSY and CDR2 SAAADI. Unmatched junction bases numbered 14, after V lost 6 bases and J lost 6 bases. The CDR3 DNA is TGCGCCAGCAGCCACTTAGGCGGACTAGCGGTCTCCGAGCAGTACTTC. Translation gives CASSHLGGLAVSEQYF.

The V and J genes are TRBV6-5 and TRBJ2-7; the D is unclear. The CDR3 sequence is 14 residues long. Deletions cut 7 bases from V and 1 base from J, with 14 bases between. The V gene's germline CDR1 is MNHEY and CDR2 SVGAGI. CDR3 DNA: TGTGCCAGCACCGCGACACACGGATCCTACGAGCAGTACTTC. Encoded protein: CASTATHGSYEQYF.

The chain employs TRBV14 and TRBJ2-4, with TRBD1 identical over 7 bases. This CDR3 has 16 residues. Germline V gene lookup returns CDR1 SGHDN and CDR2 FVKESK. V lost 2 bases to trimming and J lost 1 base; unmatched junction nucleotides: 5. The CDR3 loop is CASSQTGVRAKNIQYF. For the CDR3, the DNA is TGTGCCAGCAGCCAAACAGGGGTGAGGGCCAAAAACATTCAGTACTTC.

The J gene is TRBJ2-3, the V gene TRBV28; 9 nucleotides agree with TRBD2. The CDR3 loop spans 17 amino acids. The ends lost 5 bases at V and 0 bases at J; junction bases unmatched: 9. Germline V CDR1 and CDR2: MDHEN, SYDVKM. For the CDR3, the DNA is TGTGCCAGCAGTAACGCGGGGGGGCCGGTAAGCACAGATACGCAGTATTTT. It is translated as CASSNAGGPVSTDTQYF.

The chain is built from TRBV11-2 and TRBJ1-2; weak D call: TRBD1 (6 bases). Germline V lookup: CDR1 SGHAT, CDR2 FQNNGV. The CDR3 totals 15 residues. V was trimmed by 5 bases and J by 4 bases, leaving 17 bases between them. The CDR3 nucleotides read TGTGCCAGCAGCCCCCCCTCAGGGGCGGGCTATGGCTACACCTTC. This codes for CASSPPSGAGYGYTF.

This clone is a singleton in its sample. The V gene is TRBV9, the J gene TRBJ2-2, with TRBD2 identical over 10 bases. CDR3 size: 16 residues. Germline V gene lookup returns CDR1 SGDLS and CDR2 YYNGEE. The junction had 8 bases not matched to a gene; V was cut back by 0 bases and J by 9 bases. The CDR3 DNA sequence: TGTGCCAGCAGCGTAGAGAGCGGGGGGGCCGTCAGGGAGCTGTTTTTT. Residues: CASSVESGGAVRELFF.

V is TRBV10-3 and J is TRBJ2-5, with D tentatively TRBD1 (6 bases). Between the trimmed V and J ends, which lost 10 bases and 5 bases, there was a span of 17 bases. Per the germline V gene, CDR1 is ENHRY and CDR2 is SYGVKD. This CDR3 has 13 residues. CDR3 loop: CATSFGGEETQYF. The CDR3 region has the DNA TGTGCCACCTCGTTTGGGGGCGAGGAGACCCAGTACTTC.

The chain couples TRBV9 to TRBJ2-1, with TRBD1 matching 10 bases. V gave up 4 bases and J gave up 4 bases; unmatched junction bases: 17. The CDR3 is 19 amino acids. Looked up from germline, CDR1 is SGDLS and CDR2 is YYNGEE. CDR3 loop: CASSPHSPDRGFQYNEQFF. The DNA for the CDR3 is TGTGCCAGCAGCCCGCATTCCCCGGACAGGGGGTTCCAATACAATGAGCAGTTCTTC.

The CDR3 loop is CASSGTGSSNSPLHF. The CDR3, as DNA: TGTGCCAGCAGTGGGACAGGGTCCAGTAATTCACCCCTCCACTTT. The chain uses TRBV6-1 and TRBJ1-6, with TRBD1 identical over 8 bases. The CDR3 spans 15 residues. Germline trimming cut 4 bases from V and 6 bases from J; bases unmatched to any gene: 5. The V gene's germline CDR1 is MNHNS and CDR2 SASEGT.

The CDR3 nucleotides read TGCGCCAGCAGCCAAGACCCCCGACGGGGCACTGAAGCTTTCTTT. It translates to CASSQDPRRGTEAFF. The chain recombines TRBV5-1 with TRBJ1-1; no reliable D call. The CDR3 contains 15 residues. V gave up 4 bases and J gave up 4 bases, with 17 bases separating them. Germline-derived CDR1 and CDR2 are SGHRS and YFSETQ.

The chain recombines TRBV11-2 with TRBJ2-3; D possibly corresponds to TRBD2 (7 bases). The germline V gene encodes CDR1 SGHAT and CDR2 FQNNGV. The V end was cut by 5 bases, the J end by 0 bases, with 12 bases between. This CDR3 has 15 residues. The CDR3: CASSPRGGSTDTQYF. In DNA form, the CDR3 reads TGTGCCAGCAGCCCGAGGGGGGGAAGCACAGATACGCAGTATTTT.